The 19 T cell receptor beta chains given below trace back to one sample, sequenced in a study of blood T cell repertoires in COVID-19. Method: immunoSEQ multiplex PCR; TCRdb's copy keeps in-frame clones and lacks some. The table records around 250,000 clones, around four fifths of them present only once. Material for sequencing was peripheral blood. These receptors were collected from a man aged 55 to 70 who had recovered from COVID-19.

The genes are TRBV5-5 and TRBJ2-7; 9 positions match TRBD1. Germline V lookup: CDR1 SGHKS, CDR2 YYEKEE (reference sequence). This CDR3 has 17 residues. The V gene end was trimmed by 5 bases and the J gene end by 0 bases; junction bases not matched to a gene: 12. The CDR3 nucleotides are TGTGCCAGCAGTTATCCCTGGCGGGACAGGGTCTCCTACGAGCAGTACTTC. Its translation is CASSYPWRDRVSYEQYF.

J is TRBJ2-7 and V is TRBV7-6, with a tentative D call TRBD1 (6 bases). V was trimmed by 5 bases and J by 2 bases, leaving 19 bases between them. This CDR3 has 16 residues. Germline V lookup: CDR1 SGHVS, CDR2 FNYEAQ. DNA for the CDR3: TGTGCCAGCAGCCCGAGGCGCCGGGACATCGCCTACGAGCAGTACTTC. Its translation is CASSPRRRDIAYEQYF.

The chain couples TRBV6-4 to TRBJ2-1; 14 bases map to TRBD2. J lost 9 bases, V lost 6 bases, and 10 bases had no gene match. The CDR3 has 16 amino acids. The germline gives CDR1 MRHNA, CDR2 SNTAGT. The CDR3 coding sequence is TGTGCCAGCAGCGACAAGGGGACTAGCGGGGGTGGTGAGCAGTTCTTC. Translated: CASSDKGTSGGGEQFF.

The CDR3 DNA is TGTGCCAGCAGCGCTACGAAGGCGGGAATTGGGAACACTGAAGCTTTCTTT. Protein sequence: CASSATKAGIGNTEAFF. This chain uses TRBV6-2 or TRBV6-3 with TRBJ1-1; D unclear. This CDR3 is 17 amino acids long. Looked up from germline, CDR1 is MNHEY and CDR2 is SVGEGT. V was pared by 6 bases and J by 1 base, with 21 bases between.

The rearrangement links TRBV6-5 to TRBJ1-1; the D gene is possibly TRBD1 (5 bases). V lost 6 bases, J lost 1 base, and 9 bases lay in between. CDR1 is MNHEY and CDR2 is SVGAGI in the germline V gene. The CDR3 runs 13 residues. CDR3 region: CASSRGQNTEAFF. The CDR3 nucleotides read TGTGCCAGCAGCCGCGGACAGAACACTGAAGCTTTCTTT.

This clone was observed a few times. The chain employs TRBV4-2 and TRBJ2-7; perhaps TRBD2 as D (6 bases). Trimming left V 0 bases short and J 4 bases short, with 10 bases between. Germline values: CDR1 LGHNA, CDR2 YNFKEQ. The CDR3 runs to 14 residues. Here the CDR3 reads CASSQEVLAYEQYF. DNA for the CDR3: TGTGCCAGCAGCCAAGAGGTCCTAGCGTACGAGCAGTACTTC.

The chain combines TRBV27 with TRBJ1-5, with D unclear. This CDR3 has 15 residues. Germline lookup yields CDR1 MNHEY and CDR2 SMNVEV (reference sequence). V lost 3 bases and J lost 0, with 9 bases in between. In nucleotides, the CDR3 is TGTGCCAGCAGTTTTTCGGGAGTTAGCAATCAGCCCCAGCATTTT. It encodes CASSFSGVSNQPQHF.

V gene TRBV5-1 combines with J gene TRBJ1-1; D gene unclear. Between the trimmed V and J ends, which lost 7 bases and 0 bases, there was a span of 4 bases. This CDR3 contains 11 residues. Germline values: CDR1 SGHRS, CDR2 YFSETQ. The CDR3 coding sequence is TGCGCCAGCCGGTTGAACACTGAAGCTTTCTTT. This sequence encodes CASRLNTEAFF.

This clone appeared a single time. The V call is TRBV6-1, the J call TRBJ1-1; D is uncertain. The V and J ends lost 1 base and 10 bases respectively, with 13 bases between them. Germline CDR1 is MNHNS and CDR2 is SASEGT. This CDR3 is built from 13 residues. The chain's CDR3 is CASSEVDGVSAFF. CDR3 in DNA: TGTGCCAGCAGTGAAGTCGACGGGGTTTCAGCTTTCTTT.

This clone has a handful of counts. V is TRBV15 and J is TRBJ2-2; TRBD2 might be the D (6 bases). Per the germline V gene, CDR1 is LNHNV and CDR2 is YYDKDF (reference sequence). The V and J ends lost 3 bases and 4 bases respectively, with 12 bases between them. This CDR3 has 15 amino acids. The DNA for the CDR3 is TGTGCCACCAGCAGGGAGGGGAGGTCCACCGGGGAGCTGTTTTTT. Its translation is CATSREGRSTGELFF.

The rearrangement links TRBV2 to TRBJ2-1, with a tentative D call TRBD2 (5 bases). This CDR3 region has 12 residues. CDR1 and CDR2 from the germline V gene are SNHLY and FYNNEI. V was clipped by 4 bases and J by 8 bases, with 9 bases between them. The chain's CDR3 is CASSGEMDEQFF. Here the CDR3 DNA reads TGTGCCAGCAGTGGGGAGATGGATGAGCAGTTCTTC.

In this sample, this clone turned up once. CDR3 nucleotide sequence: TGTGCTAGTGGTTTGGTAGGCGGGAGTCACGAGCAGTACTTC. Translation: CASGLVGGSHEQYF. The chain carries TRBV12-5 and TRBJ2-7; 7 bases agree with TRBD2. Per the germline V gene, CDR1 is LGHNT and CDR2 is FRNRAP. J was trimmed by 5 bases and V by 0 bases; bases with no gene match: 4. The CDR3 has 14 residues.

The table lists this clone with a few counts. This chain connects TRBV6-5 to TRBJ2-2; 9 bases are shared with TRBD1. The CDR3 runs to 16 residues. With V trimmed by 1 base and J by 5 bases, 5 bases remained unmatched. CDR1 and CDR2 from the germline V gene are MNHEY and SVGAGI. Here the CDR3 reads CASSYWPGQGTGELFF. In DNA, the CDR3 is TGTGCCAGCAGTTACTGGCCGGGACAGGGAACCGGGGAGCTGTTTTTT.

The CDR3 DNA follows: TGTGCCAGCAGCAGCCGACTAGGTTCCTACGAGCAGTACTTC. Amino acids: CASSSRLGSYEQYF. The chain has TRBV7-8 and TRBJ2-7; maybe TRBD2 (6 bases). V was shortened by 5 bases and J by 1 base, with 12 bases between the two germline ends. There are 14 residues in the CDR3. The germline CDR1 and CDR2 sequences are SGHVS and FQNEAQ.

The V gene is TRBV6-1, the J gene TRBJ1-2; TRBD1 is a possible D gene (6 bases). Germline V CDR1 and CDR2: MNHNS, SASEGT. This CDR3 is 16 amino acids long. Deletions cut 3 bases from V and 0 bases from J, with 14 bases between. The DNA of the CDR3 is TGTGCCAGCAGTGACCAAGGACAGTCGACTAACTATGGCTACACCTTC. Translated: CASSDQGQSTNYGYTF.

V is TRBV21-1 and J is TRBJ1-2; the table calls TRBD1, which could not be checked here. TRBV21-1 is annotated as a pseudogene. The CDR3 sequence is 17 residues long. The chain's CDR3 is CASSTMEQGAANYGYTF. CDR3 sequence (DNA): TGTGCCAGCAGCACTATGGAACAGGGGGCCGCAAACTATGGCTACACCTTC.

CDR3 sequence reads: CASSFAAGYTGELFF. The CDR3 DNA reads TGCGCCAGCAGCTTTGCAGCGGGGTACACCGGGGAGCTGTTTTTT. This rearrangement joins TRBV5-1 to TRBJ2-2; 7 bases agree with TRBD2. J was trimmed by 3 bases and V by 2 bases; bases with no gene match: 4. Per the germline V gene, CDR1 is SGHRS and CDR2 is YFSETQ. This CDR3 is built from 15 residues.

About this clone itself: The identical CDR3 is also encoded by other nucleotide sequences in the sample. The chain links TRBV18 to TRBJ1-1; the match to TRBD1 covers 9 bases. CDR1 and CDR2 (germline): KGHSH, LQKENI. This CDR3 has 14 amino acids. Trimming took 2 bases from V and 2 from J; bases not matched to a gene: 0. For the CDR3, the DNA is TGTGCCAGCTCACCAACAGGGGGCAACACTGAAGCTTTCTTT. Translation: CASSPTGGNTEAFF. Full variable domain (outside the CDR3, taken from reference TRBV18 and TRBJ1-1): NAGVMQNPRHLVRRRGQEARLRCSPMKGHSHVYWYRQLPEEGLKFMVYLQKENIIDESGMPKERFSAEFPKEGPSILRIQQVVRGDSAAYFCASSPTGGNTEAFFGQGTRLTVV.

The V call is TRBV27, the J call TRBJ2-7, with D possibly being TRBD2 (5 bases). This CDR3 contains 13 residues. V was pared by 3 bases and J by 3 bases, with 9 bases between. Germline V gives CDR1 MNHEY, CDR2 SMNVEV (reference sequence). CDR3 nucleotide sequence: TGTGCCAGCAGTTTGAGTCGGGGCTACGAGCAGTACTTC. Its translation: CASSLSRGYEQYF.